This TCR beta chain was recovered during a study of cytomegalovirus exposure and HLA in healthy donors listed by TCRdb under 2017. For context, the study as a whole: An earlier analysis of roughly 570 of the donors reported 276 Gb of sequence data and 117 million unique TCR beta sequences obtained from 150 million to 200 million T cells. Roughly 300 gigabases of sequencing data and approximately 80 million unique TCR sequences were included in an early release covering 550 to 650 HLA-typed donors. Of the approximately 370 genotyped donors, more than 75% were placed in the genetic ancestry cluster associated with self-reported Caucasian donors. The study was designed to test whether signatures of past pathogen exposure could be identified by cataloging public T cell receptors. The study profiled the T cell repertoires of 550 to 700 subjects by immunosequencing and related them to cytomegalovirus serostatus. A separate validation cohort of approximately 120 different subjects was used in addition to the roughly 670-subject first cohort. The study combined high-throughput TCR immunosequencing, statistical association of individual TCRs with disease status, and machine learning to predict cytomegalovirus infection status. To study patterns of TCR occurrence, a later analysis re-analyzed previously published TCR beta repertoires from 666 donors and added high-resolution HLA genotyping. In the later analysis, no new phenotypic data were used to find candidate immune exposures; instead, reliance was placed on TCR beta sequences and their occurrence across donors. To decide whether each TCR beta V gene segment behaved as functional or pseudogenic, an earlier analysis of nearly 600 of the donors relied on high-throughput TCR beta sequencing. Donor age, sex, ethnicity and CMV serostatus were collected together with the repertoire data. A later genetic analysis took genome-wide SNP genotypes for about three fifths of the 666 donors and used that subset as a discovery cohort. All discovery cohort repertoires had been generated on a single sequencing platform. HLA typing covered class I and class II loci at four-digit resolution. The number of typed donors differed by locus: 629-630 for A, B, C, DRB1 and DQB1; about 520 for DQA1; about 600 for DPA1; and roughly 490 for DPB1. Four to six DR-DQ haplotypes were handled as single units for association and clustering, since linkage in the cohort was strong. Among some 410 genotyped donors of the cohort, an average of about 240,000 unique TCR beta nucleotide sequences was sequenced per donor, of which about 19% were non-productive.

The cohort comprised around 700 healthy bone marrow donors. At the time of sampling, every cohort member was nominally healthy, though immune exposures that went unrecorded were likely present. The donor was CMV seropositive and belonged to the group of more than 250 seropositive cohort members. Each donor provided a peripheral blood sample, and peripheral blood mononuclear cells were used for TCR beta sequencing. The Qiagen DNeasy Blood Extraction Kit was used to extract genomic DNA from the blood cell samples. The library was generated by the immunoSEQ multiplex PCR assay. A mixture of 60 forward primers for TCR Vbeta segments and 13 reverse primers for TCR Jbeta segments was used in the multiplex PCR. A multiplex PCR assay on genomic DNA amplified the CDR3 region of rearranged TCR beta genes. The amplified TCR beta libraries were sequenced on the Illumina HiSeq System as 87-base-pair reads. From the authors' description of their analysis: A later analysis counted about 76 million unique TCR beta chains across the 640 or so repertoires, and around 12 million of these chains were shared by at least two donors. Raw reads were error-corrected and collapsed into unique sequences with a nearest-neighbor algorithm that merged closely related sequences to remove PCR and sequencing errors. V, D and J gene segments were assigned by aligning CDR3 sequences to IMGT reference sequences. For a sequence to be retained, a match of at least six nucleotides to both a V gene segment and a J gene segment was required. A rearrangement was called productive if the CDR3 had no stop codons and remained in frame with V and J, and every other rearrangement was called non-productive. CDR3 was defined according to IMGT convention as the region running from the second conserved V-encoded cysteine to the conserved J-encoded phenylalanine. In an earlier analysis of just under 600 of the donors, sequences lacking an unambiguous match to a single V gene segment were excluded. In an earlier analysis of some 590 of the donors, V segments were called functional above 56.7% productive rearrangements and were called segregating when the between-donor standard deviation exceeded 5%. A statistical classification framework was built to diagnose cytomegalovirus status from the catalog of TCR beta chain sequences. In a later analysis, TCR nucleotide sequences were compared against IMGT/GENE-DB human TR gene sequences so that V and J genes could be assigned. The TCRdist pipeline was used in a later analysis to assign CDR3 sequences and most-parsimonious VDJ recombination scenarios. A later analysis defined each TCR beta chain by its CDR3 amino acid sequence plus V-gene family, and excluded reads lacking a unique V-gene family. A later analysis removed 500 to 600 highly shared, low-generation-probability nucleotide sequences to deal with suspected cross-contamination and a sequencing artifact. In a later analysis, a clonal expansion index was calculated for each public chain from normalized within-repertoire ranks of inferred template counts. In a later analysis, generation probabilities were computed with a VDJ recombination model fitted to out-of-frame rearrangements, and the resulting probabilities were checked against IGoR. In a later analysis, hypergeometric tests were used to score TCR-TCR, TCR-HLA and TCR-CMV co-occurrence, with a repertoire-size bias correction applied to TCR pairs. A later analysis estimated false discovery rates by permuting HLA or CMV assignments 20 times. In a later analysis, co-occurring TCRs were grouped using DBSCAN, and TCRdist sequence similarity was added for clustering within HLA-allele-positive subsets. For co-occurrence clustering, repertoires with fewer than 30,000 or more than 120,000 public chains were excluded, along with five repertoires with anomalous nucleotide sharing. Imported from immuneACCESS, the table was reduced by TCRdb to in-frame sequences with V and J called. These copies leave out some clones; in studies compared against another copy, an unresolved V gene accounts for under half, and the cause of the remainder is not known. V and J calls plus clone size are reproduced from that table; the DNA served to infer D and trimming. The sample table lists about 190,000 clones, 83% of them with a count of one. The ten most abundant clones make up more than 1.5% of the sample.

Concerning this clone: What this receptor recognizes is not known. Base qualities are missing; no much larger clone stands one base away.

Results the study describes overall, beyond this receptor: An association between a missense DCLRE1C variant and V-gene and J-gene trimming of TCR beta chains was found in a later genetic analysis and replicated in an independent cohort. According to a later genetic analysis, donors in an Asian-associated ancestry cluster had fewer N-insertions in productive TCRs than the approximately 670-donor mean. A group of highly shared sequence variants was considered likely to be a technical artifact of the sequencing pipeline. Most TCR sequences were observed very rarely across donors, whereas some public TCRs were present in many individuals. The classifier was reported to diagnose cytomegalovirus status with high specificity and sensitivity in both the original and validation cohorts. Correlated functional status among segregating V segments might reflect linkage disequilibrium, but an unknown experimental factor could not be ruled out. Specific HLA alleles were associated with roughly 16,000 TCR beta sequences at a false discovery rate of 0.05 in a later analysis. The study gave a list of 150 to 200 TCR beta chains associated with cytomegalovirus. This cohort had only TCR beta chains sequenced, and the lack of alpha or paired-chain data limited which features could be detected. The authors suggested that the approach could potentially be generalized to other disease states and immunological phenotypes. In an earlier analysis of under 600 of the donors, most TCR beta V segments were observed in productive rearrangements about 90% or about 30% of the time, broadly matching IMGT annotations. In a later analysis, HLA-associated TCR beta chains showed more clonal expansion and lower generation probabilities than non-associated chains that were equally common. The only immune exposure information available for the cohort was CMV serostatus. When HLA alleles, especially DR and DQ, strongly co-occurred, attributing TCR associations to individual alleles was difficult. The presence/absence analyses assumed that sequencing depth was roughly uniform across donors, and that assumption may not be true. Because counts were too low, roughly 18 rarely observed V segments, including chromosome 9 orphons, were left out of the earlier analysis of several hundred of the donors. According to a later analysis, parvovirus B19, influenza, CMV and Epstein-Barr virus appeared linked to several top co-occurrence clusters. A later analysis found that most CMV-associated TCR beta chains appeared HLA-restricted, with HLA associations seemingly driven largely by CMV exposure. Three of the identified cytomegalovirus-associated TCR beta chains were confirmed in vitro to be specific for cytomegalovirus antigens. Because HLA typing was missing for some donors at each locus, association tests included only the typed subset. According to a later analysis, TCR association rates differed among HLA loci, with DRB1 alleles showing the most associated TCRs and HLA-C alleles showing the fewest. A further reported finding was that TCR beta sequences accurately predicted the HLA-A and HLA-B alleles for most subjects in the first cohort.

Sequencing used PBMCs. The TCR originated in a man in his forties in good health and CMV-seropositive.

The sequenced DNA: TGTGCCAGCAGCCCACCACCGACAGGGATCCATGGCTACACCTTC. Translated, this gives CASSPPPTGIHGYTF. Recombination joined TRBV5-6 with TRBJ1-2; 7 nucleotides in the junction match TRBD1. Unmatched junction bases come to 12, with V trimmed by 4 bases and J by 6 bases. CDR1 and CDR2 are drawn from the germline V gene: SGHDT, YYEEEE. The CDR3 covers 15 residues, taking in both the cysteine and the phenylalanine. The entry retains the CDR3 DNA only, 45 bases that are in frame from base 1.